This T cell receptor beta chain was sequenced during a study of blood T cell repertoires in COVID-19. Turning to the study itself: From T cells, B-cell-depleted T cells, or PBMCs came the material, which was cDNA or gDNA.

In the study's own analysis: It was from reference gene primer amplification that nucleated cell counts were estimated. TCRdb's copy holds only in-frame clones and misses some; the assay was immunoSEQ multiplex PCR. V, J and clone size reflect that table, while D and trimming were determined from the DNA. The sample lists about 92,000 clones; around three quarters were seen once. The CDR3 loop spans 14 amino acids. From germline, CDR1 is SEHNR and CDR2 FQNEAQ (reference sequence). Trimming took off 1 base at V and 4 bases at J, with 10 bases between the two ends. The chain recombines TRBV7-9 with TRBJ1-2; no firm D call. The specimen was peripheral blood. The receptor was isolated from a woman in her seventies with acute or convalescent COVID-19. DNA of the CDR3: TGTGCCAGCAGCTTAGGAGGGCAGACCTATGGCTACACCTTC. It encodes CASSLGGQTYGYTF.